This TCR beta chain appears in the sequencing data of a study of vaccination and CD4 T cells after COVID-19 (dated by TCRdb to between 2021 and 2024). Some background on the complete study: SARS-CoV-2 positivity had been established in the convalescent patients by nasal swab PCR, and mild disease was recorded in about 9 of these patients and severe disease in one. The spike-specific CD4+ TCR repertoire was compared before and after mRNA vaccination in 10 to 11 COVID-19 convalescent patients and a handful of infection-naive healthy vaccine recipients. Post-COVID blood samples were collected from convalescent patients a median of about 92 days after diagnosis, with a range of about 30 to 161 days. Control cultures received a CEFX viral epitope pool as the positive control, an HIV-1 Nef peptide pool as the negative control, or no peptide. The convalescent cohort comprised six males and four females, including two Hispanic individuals, seven Caucasians, two Asians and one multiracial person. Two doses of either the Pfizer-BioNTech BNT162b2 vaccine (n=8) or the Moderna mRNA-1273 vaccine (n=2) were administered to participants. Post-vaccine blood samples were obtained a median of around 74 days after the second vaccine dose, with a range of about 12 to 241 days. Culture stimuli were overlapping spike peptide pools from SARS-CoV-2 and from the common cold coronaviruses HCoV-NL63, HCoV-OC43 and HCoV-229E. Study-wide conclusions, independent of this receptor: The number of convalescent patients in the study was relatively small, and the study did not examine early timepoints following natural infection. The median number of SARS-CoV-2-reactive clonotypes rose from 21 after infection to roughly 38 after vaccination, but the change was not significant. In convalescent patients, a median around 89% of post-vaccine SARS-CoV-2-reactive clones were detected only after vaccination, suggesting vaccine-specific priming. In convalescent patients, nearly all vaccine-specific clones (304 of 307) were found to be mono-reactive for SARS-CoV-2 spike rather than cross-reactive with common cold coronaviruses.

Cut back by 3 bases and 6 bases, the V and J ends lie 18 bases apart. CDR1 is given as SGHNT and CDR2 as YENEEA, both from the germline V gene. CDR3 length: 17 amino acids, cysteine to phenylalanine. The kept DNA is CDR3 alone, 51 bases in frame from the first base. Comment on this clonotype: Its antigen is not yet known. The sample holds no much larger clone one base away, and base qualities are not on file.

Library method: PCR. TCR sequencing of DNA from cultured CD4+ T cells used the Oncomine TCR Beta short-read assay at the Johns Hopkins FTIC core. The QIAamp micro DNA kit was used to extract genomic DNA from the cultured CD4+ T cells. Oncomine TCR Beta libraries from cultured CD4+ T cells were pooled using unique dual indexes and sequenced on an Illumina iSeq 100. In the original analysis: Non-productive sequences were filtered out, and CDR3s that did not start with C, did not end with F or W, or were shorter than 7 amino acids were discarded. The MANAFEST web application identified antigen-specific clonotypes by comparing peptide-stimulated wells against reference wells and other culture wells. Positive clones required FDR below 0.05, an odds ratio above 5, and productive frequency above 0.1% in at least two of three replicate wells. Cross-reactive clonotypes were defined as significantly expanded in both SARS-CoV-2 spike wells and at least one common cold coronavirus spike condition. Levenshtein distances (stringdist) and unrooted phylogenetic trees (ape) in R version 3.6.1 were used to assess CDR3 homology. TCRdb reran the public reads through fastp at Q25 and MiXCR, keeping productive beta chains. Each record represents a unique CDR3 protein, reported with the most common genes and DNA among its rows. TCRdb's processing, not the authors', yielded these V and J calls. This sample is represented by 9,500 to 11,000 distinct CDR3 sequences; around 23% of them were singletons. The top ten clones comprise around 25% of the sample.

The treatment or condition tag for this specimen amounts to: roughly 10-day PBMC culture with coronavirus spike peptide pools or control peptides (ViraFEST assay). The study used the ViraFEST assay, which expanded antigen-specific T cells with peptide pools and then identified expanded clonotypes by TCR sequencing. The convalescent patients' positive SARS-CoV-2 PCR tests were from March to December 2020, which was before the Alpha, Beta and Delta variants emerged in the United States. Each well held millions of PBMCs cultured in IMDM containing roughly 5% human AB serum and 9 to 10 IU/ml IL-2, with 10 ug/ml peptide pools added. Half of the culture medium was replaced with fresh IL-2-containing medium on days 3 and 7. CD4+ T cells were isolated after approximately ten days of culture through negative selection using the EasySep CD4+ T cell isolation kit. Ficoll-Paque Plus gradient centrifugation was used to isolate PBMCs from whole blood, and the isolated PBMCs were then either used fresh or cryopreserved at -140C. Triplicate wells were generally used for each culture condition.

The chain joins TRBV11-3 to TRBJ1-6; a tentative D call is TRBD1 (5 bases match). The source is a human donor who had recovered from COVID-19. The sequencing used CD4+ T cells from blood, cultured in vitro, collected after SARS-CoV-2 vaccination. Read as DNA, the sequence is TGTGCCAGCAGCTTCGTCGTTAGCCGGGGACGTAATTCACCCCTCCACTTT. Its protein reads: CASSFVVSRGRNSPLHF.